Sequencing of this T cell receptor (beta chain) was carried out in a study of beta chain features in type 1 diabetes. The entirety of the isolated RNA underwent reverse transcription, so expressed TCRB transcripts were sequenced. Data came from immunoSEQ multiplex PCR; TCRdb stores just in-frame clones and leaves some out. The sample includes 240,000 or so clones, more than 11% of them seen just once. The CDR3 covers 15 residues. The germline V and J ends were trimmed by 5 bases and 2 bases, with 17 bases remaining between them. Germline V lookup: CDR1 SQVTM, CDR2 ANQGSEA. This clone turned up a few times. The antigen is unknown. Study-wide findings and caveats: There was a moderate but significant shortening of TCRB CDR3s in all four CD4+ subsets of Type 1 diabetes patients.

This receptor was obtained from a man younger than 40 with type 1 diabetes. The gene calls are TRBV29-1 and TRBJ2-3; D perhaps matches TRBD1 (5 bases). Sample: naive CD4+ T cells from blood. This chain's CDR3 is CSVLDIKTITDTQYF. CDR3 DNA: TGCAGCGTTCTGGACATTAAGACCATCACAGATACGCAGTATTTT.